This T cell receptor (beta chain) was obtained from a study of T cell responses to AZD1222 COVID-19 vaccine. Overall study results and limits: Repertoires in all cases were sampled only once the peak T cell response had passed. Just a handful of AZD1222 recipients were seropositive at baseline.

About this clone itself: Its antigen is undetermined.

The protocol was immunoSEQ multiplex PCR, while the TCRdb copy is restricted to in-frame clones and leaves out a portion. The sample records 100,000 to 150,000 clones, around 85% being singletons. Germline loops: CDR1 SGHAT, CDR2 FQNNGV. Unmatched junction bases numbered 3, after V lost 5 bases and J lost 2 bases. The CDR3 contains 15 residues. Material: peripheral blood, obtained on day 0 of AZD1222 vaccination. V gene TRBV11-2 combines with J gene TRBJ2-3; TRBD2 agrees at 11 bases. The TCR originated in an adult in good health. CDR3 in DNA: TGTGCCAGCAGCCTAGCGGGGGGATTCACAGATACGCAGTATTTT. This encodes CASSLAGGFTDTQYF.